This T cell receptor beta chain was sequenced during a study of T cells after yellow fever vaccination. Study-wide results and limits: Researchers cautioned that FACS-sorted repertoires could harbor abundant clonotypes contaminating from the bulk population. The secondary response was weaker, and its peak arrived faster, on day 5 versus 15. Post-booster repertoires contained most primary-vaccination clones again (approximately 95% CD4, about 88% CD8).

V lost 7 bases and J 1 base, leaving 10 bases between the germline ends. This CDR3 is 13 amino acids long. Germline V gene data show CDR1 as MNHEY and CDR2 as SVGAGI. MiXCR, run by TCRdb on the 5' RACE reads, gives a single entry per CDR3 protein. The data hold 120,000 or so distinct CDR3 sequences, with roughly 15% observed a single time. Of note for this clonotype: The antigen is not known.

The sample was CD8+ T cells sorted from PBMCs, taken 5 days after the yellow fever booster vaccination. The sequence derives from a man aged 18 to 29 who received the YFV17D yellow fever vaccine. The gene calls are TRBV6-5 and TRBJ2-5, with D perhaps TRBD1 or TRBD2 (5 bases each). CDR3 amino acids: CASTPGPQETQYF. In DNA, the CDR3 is TGTGCCAGCACCCCGGGACCCCAAGAGACCCAGTACTTC.